This T cell receptor beta chain is from a study of blood T cell repertoires in COVID-19. Measured with immunoSEQ multiplex PCR; TCRdb has only the in-frame clones, and not every one. The repertoire consists of around 180,000 clones, with 80% to 90% occurring once and the leading ten covering over 9.5%. V was shortened by 7 bases and J by 7 bases, with 10 bases between the two germline ends. CDR1 and CDR2 (germline): SQVTM, ANQGSEA. The CDR3 extends over 10 amino acids. In its sample, this clone was seen many times. The rearrangement uses TRBV29-1 and TRBJ1-2; no definite D call. This TCR came from a human donor with active or convalescent COVID-19. The donor label of this sample is uncertain. The material sequenced was peripheral blood. CDR3 protein: CSAETGGYTF. The CDR3, as DNA: TGCAGCGCCGAGACGGGTGGCTACACCTTC.